Below, 6 T cell receptor beta chains from the same sample are listed, as sequenced in a study of CD8 T cells in acute hepatitis C reinfection. Stated time point: naive CD8 control sorted from an acute-time-point sample. Using immunoSEQ multiplex PCR, the repertoire was profiled, and TCRdb retains in-frame clones only, with some absent. The repertoire includes more than 35,000 clones, more than 75% of them detected once, and 0.4% to 0.5% sits in the top ten. Sequencing used naive CD8+ T cells from PBMCs. These receptors came from a man aged 30-40 years with chronic hepatitis C.

V is TRBV15 and J is TRBJ2-3; 9 bases are a match to TRBD2. The CDR3 has 21 amino acids. CDR1 LNHNV and CDR2 YYDKDF come from the germline V gene (reference sequence). V shed 0 bases and J 3 bases; nucleotides not matched to a gene: 19. The CDR3 region is CATSRDPSGDETWGFTDTQYF. The CDR3 DNA follows: TGTGCCACCAGCAGAGATCCTAGCGGGGACGAGACATGGGGTTTTACAGATACGCAGTATTTT.

Remarks on this clone: The junction shows a germline mismatch at one end, possibly a read error. This chain links TRBV30 with TRBJ2-7; D is uncertain. Germline CDR1 GTSNPN, CDR2 SVGIG (reference sequence). The CDR3 sequence is 12 residues long. The chain's CDR3 is CAWSDPSYEQYF. Here the CDR3 DNA reads TGTGCTTGGAGTGACCCGAGCTACGAGCAGTACTTC.

The genes are TRBV9 and TRBJ2-1; D call uncertain. This CDR3 region has 14 residues. V was trimmed by 0 bases and J by 5 bases, leaving 9 bases between them. Germline V lookup: CDR1 SGDLS, CDR2 YYNGEE. Here the CDR3 reads CASSVVEYDNEQFF. The DNA of the CDR3 is TGTGCCAGCAGCGTAGTAGAATACGACAATGAGCAGTTCTTC.

The rearrangement uses TRBV27 and TRBJ2-7; 9 nucleotides agree with TRBD1. The CDR3 has 14 amino acids. The junction had 2 bases not matched to a gene; V was cut back by 1 base and J by 4 bases. The germline V gene encodes CDR1 MNHEY and CDR2 SMNVEV (reference sequence). CDR3 sequence: CASSLLGQGYEQYF. CDR3 bases: TGTGCCAGCAGTTTATTGGGACAGGGATACGAGCAGTACTTC.

The rearrangement joins TRBV27 to TRBJ1-1; D is ambiguous. The CDR3 has 12 amino acids. V lost 6 bases and J 8 bases, leaving 13 bases between the germline ends. Germline lookup yields CDR1 MNHEY and CDR2 SMNVEV (reference sequence). The CDR3 sequence: CASSSDGVEAFF. As DNA, the CDR3 is TGTGCCAGCAGCTCGGACGGAGTCGAAGCTTTCTTT.

This chain uses TRBV7-9 with TRBJ2-1, with 12 bases that match TRBD2. Germline CDR1 is SEHNR and CDR2 is FQNEAQ (reference sequence). After removal of 5 bases from V and 10 bases from J, the junction contained 3 bases not matched to a gene. The CDR3 length is 13 residues. The CDR3 region has the DNA TGTGCCAGCAGCGGACTAGCGGGACCAGAGCAGTTCTTC. Translating gives CASSGLAGPEQFF.